These 6 T cell receptor beta chains were sequenced from one sample in a study of blood T cell repertoires in COVID-19 (dated by TCRdb to 2018 to 2020). The receptor library was made with the immunoSEQ multiplex PCR assay. This is the immuneACCESS table as TCRdb keeps it, with only in-frame sequences that have V and J called. A part of the clones is gone; compared with another copy, unresolved V genes explain less than half, and the rest is unexplained. The sample yields fewer than 350,000 clones; about nine tenths were counted once. The ten biggest clones cover around 0.92% of the sample. The sequenced sample consisted of PBMCs or T cells enriched from blood (not recorded which). The source is a woman under 40 who had been exposed to COVID-19.

The chain uses TRBV7-8 and TRBJ2-5; 8 nucleotides align to TRBD2. V gave up 5 bases and J gave up 3 bases; unmatched junction bases: 14. This CDR3 comprises 17 residues. Germline CDR1 and CDR2: SGHVS and FQNEAQ. CDR3 sequence: CASSAERGPPREETQYF. The CDR3 nucleotides read TGTGCCAGCAGCGCGGAGCGGGGGCCACCAAGGGAAGAGACCCAGTACTTC.

V gene TRBV6-5 combines with J gene TRBJ2-5; tentatively, D is TRBD1 (6 bases). V was pared by 7 bases and J by 7 bases, with 19 bases between. This CDR3 has 14 amino acids. Germline loops: CDR1 MNHEY, CDR2 SVGAGI. CDR3 amino acids: CASTPPGHGGTQYF. In DNA, the CDR3 is TGTGCCAGCACCCCACCGGGACATGGGGGGACCCAGTACTTC.

The chain joins TRBV4-1 to TRBJ2-1; 11 bases fit TRBD2. The CDR3 loop spans 14 amino acids. The germline V gene encodes CDR1 MGHRA and CDR2 YSYEKL. V gave up 4 bases and J gave up 7 bases; unmatched junction bases: 3. Written as DNA, the CDR3 is TGCGCCAGCAGCCCGACTAGCGGGAAGAATGAGCAGTTCTTC. This translates into CASSPTSGKNEQFF.

The sample holds one count of this clone. The V and J genes are TRBV7-9 and TRBJ1-2; D remains ambiguous. This CDR3 spans 15 amino acids. Trimming stripped 7 bases from V and 0 bases from J, with 15 bases between. CDR1 and CDR2 (germline): SEHNR, FQNEAQ (reference sequence). The CDR3 region is CASTHDFVANYGYTF. CDR3 in DNA: TGTGCCAGCACGCATGATTTTGTAGCTAACTATGGCTACACCTTC.

Comments on this clone: The limits of the CDR3 on the DNA are not certain, so only TCRdb's listed CDR3 is given. The chain couples TRBV6-5 to TRBJ1-6. Germline V gives CDR1 MNHEY, CDR2 SVGAGI. The CDR3 length equals 14 residues, ends included. CDR3 residues: CASSSSGNNSPLHF.

The chain employs TRBV5-1 and TRBJ2-3; the D gene is possibly TRBD1 (6 bases). The germline gives CDR1 SGHRS, CDR2 YFSETQ. The germline V and J ends were trimmed by 4 bases and 4 bases, with 16 bases remaining between them. The CDR3 has 15 amino acids. DNA of the CDR3: TGCGCCAGCAGCGGGGGCTCCCTTGGGGCAGATACGCAGTATTTT. This sequence encodes CASSGGSLGADTQYF.